This TCR beta chain was sequenced in a study of neoadjuvant nivolumab and ipilimumab in lung cancer (dated by TCRdb to 2020 to 2022). Looking at the study overall: Intravenous nivolumab was dosed at 3 mg/kg on days 1, 15 and 29, and in the combination arm ipilimumab 1 mg/kg was added on day 1 only. For each study arm, the primary endpoint of the trial was the rate of major pathologic response (MPR) in the intention-to-treat population. The trial treated fewer than 45 patients with operable NSCLC: about 23 were randomized to nivolumab monotherapy and 21 to nivolumab plus ipilimumab. TCR repertoires were compared between pretherapy (baseline) peripheral blood and tumors resected at surgery after neoadjuvant immune checkpoint blockade. Matched pretherapy and resected tumor pairs were analyzed from seven patients, of whom four had been treated with nivolumab and three with nivolumab plus ipilimumab. The full study reports these points: Richness in tumors resected after neoadjuvant therapy showed a positive correlation with pretherapy blood TCR richness (Spearman R ~ 0.86). From pretherapy to surgery, tumor T-cell richness and clonality increased in three of three dual-therapy tumors but in only two of four nivolumab-treated tumors. Compared with tumor-adjacent uninvolved lung, resected tumors had greater TCR richness and clonality, and increases showed up in more of the dual-therapy-treated tumors. There was no significant correlation between TCR clonality and pathologic tumor regression, and just a single major-pathologic-response sample was available for the clonality-regression analysis. A small number of samples was subjected to TCR sequencing.

Worth noting for this clone: Its antigen is unknown. No quality values exist for individual bases; no much larger clone is one base distant.

The method was the immunoSEQ multiplex PCR assay. In the original analysis: Repertoires were summarized in terms of richness and clonality, and significantly expanded and contracted clones between pre- and post-therapy samples were identified. TCRdb obtained this table from immuneACCESS and retained in-frame rearrangements with V and J assigned. These tables miss some clones; where compared with another copy, unresolved V genes account for less than half of the shortfall, and the remainder is unexplained. V, J and clone size are taken as reported in that table, and D and trimming were inferred from the DNA itself. This sample holds 40,000 to 55,000 clones; roughly 90% were observed only once. The ten largest clonotypes hold 3% to 4% of the sample. From a lookup of the germline V gene (reference sequence), CDR1 and CDR2 are MNHNY and SVGAGI. The CDR3, cysteine through phenylalanine, is 13 amino acids long. The only DNA kept is the CDR3, 39 bases in frame from the first base. V gives up 5 bases and J gives up 7 bases, and the segment between their germline ends measures 15 bases.

The sample's time point label, in plain terms: pretherapy, before neoadjuvant immune checkpoint inhibitors. The samples were taken from NEOSTAR, a phase 2 randomized trial in operable NSCLC that tested neoadjuvant nivolumab or nivolumab plus ipilimumab, followed by surgery. The source material was blood, sampled before neoadjuvant nivolumab, alone or with ipilimumab. The sequence was collected from an adult with non-small cell lung cancer. Some clones in this sample may be carry-over from other donors' samples. The chain is encoded by TRBV6-6 joined to TRBJ2-7, with the D gene not clear enough to name. The CDR3 has the sequence CASSLIPGGEQYF. The DNA sequence follows: TGTGCCAGCAGTCTCATTCCGGGCGGTGAGCAGTACTTC.